Included here is one T cell receptor (beta chain) sequence, with context. Its antigen is not known. This sample is part of a study of T cell responses to AZD1222 COVID-19 vaccine. As for the study in general: Some second doses came at about 4 weeks and others at about 12 weeks; these were pooled. Notes on the study in general: White British donors predominated, females outnumbered males, and clonal diversity was possibly underestimated.

The protocol was immunoSEQ multiplex PCR, while the TCRdb copy is restricted to in-frame clones and leaves out a portion. The sample shows over 100,000 clones, about 91% of them seen only once. This CDR3 contains 8 residues. The genes are TRBV21-1 and TRBJ1-1. TRBV21-1 is assigned pseudogene status. Sample: peripheral blood, taken on day 0 of AZD1222 vaccination. This TCR came from an adult in good health. CDR3 loop: CASNQAFF. CDR3 sequence (DNA): TGTGCCAGCAATCAAGCTTTCTTT.